The TCR beta chain described here comes from a study of shared clonotypes between healthy human individuals. On this clone itself: Mismatch with germline at one junction end may stem from a read error.

Libraries were prepared by immunoSEQ multiplex PCR; TCRdb keeps only in-frame clonotypes and omits some of them. Among under 2,500,000 clones listed, approximately 94% were seen once. The sample comprised naive CD4+ T cells sorted from blood. As for subset: CD45RA+ positively selected. The source is a man aged 18 to 30 in good health.

The CDR3 region has the DNA TGCGCCAGCAGCTCGGGCCTCTATGGCTGCACCTTC. This sequence encodes CASSSGLYGCTF. This chain uses TRBV5-1 with TRBJ1-2; D not resolved. Germline V gene lookup returns CDR1 SGHRS and CDR2 YFSETQ. CDR3 size: 12 residues.